The TCR beta chain described here comes from a study of blood T cell repertoires in COVID-19. The CDR3 spans 14 residues. Germline CDR1 is SGHRS and CDR2 is YFSETQ. V shed 2 bases, J shed 3 bases, and the junction held 3 bases outside the gene matches. This clone was detected only a few times. Authors' processing steps: The authors estimated nucleated cell counts from reference gene primer amplification. Sequenced by immunoSEQ multiplex PCR; TCRdb stores in-frame clones only, minus some. V and J calls and clone size are copied from that table; D and trimming were computed from the DNA. The sample contains approximately 90,000 clones, around three quarters of which appear only once.

The rearrangement uses TRBV5-1 and TRBJ2-7; 9 nucleotides agree with TRBD1. Sequencing input: peripheral blood. The TCR sequence derives from a human donor in a cohort sampled during active COVID-19. CDR3 nucleotides: TGCGCCAGCAGCTTCCGGACAGGGGACTACGAGCAGTACTTC. This sequence encodes CASSFRTGDYEQYF.